This T cell receptor (beta chain) was observed in a study of blood T cell repertoires in COVID-19. Germline V lookup: CDR1 SQVTM, CDR2 ANQGSEA. This CDR3 is built from 14 residues. V dropped 6 bases and J dropped 2 bases, with 16 bases sitting between them. TCRdb's copy holds only in-frame clones and misses some; the assay was immunoSEQ multiplex PCR. The sample yields around 99,000 clones, roughly 80% seen once. Source material: peripheral blood. The chain recombines TRBV29-1 with TRBJ1-2; D possibly corresponds to TRBD1 (5 bases). The receptor comes from a human donor in a cohort sampled during active COVID-19. This CDR3 is CSVTTEISNYGYTF. The CDR3 DNA sequence: TGCAGCGTAACGACAGAGATCTCAAACTATGGCTACACCTTC.